The 9 T cell receptor beta chains reported below all come from one sample, sequenced in a study of regulatory T cells in long-lasting Graves disease (dated by TCRdb to the early 2020s). Library creation used multiplex PCR. Sequencing instrument: Illumina HiSeq 4000. TCR beta libraries were built with iRepertoire HTBI primers and Arm-PCR amplification of CDR3 regions. TCRdb redid the processing of the public reads, applying fastp at Q25 and MiXCR, and retained in-frame beta chains. CDR3 protein duplicates are merged, each entry listing the most common genes and DNA. A total of around 480,000 distinct CDR3 sequences appear in this sample, around 15% of them only once. Together, the top ten hold 12% of the sample. The time point label on this specimen signifies: newly diagnosed GD, antithyroid drugs for less than 3 months. For both TCR sequencing and RNA sequencing, RNA was extracted from PBMCs in TRIzol.

The data also belong to a second study, concerning T cells in Graves' hyperthyroidism and ophthalmopathy.

This material consisted of peripheral blood mononuclear cells (PBMCs), taken at new diagnosis, from a patient treated with antithyroid drugs. Receptors originate from a man in his forties or fifties with Graves disease. Donor details come from another sample of the same person, matched by shared clones.

This chain links TRBV7-9 with TRBJ2-6, with D maybe TRBD1 (5 bases). The germline gives CDR1 SEHNR, CDR2 FQNEAQ (reference sequence). The CDR3 consists of 16 residues. Trimming stripped 3 bases from V and 4 bases from J, with 13 bases between. CDR3 sequence reads: CASSFSRVTGANVLTF. The CDR3 DNA reads TGTGCCAGCAGCTTTTCCAGGGTAACGGGGGCCAACGTCCTGACTTTC.

This clonotype appeared many times. The chain has TRBV18 and TRBJ1-5, with no clear D. Trimming cost V 1 base and J 0 bases, with 10 bases left between them. This CDR3 is 16 amino acids long. Germline V gene lookup returns CDR1 KGHSH and CDR2 LQKENI. The CDR3 region has the DNA TGTGCCAGCTCACCACTCTCTCGGGCTAGCAATCAGCCCCAGCATTTT. Translated: CASSPLSRASNQPQHF.

This clonotype was counted at least ten times. The chain combines TRBV19 with TRBJ2-1; D is possibly TRBD1 or TRBD2 (5 bases each). Looked up from germline, CDR1 is LNHDA and CDR2 is SQIVND (reference sequence). The CDR3 runs 15 residues. Between the trimmed V and J ends, which lost 9 bases and 0 bases, there was a span of 15 bases. CDR3 coding DNA: TGTGCCAGCAGGCCGCGAGGGACCTCCTACAATGAGCAGTTCTTC. This translates into CASRPRGTSYNEQFF. Filled out from reference TRBV19 and TRBJ2-1, the complete variable domain reads DGGITQSPKYLFRKEGQNVTLSCEQNLNHDAMYWYRQDPGQGLRLIYYSQIVNDFQKGDIAEGYSVSREKKESFPLTVTSAQKNPTAFYLCASRPRGTSYNEQFFGPGTRLTVL.

This clonotype was counted a few times. The V and J genes are TRBV20-1 and TRBJ2-2, with TRBD2 as a possible D gene (5 bases). V was clipped by 4 bases and J by 1 base, with 10 bases between them. Germline V CDR1 and CDR2: DFQATT, SNEGSKA (reference sequence). This CDR3 is built from 14 residues. Here the CDR3 reads CSANSVGNTGELFF. The CDR3 DNA sequence: TGCAGTGCTAATAGCGTAGGGAACACCGGGGAGCTGTTTTTT.

This clonotype was detected many times. The chain uses TRBV3-1 and TRBJ2-7; D unclear. Per germline, CDR1 LGHDT and CDR2 YNNKEL (reference sequence). This CDR3 has 14 residues. V was cut by 3 bases and J by 2 bases, with 11 bases left in between. This CDR3 is CASSHEWSTYEQYF. The CDR3 DNA follows: TGTGCCAGCAGCCACGAGTGGTCAACCTACGAGCAGTACTTC.

This clonotype was seen ten or more times. The rearrangement joins TRBV29-1 to TRBJ2-3; 9 bases fit TRBD2. CDR3 length: 16 residues. V dropped 6 bases and J dropped 0; count of bases not matched to a gene: 10. Germline CDR1 reads SQVTM; CDR2 reads ANQGSEA. The DNA for the CDR3 is TGCAGCGTCCGAGGGACTAGCAGACCTAGCACAGATACGCAGTATTTT. Amino acids: CSVRGTSRPSTDTQYF.

This clonotype has at least ten counts. The chain has TRBV5-1 and TRBJ2-2; D uncertain. CDR1 and CDR2 (germline): SGHRS, YFSETQ. The CDR3 has 16 residues. Deletions cut 1 base from V and 0 bases from J, with 10 bases between. CDR3 coding DNA: TGCGCCAGCAGCTTGAGTCGGTACCCGAACACCGGGGAGCTGTTTTTT. This sequence encodes CASSLSRYPNTGELFF.

This clonotype was found a few times. A junction boundary mismatches the germline segment, possibly from a read error. The chain employs TRBV5-1 and TRBJ2-1; 12 nucleotides line up with TRBD2. The CDR3 consists of 15 residues. Germline V CDR1 and CDR2: SGHRS, YFSETQ. CDR3 in amino acids: CASSLAGLAGSWQLF. In nucleotides, the CDR3 is TGTGCCAGCAGCTTAGCTGGACTAGCGGGATCGTGGCAGCTCTTC.

In this sample, this clonotype turned up many times. This chain uses TRBV6-1 with TRBJ2-3; D gene unclear. CDR1 and CDR2 (germline): MNHNS, SASEGT. Trimming took off 7 bases at V and 6 bases at J, with 8 bases between the two ends. The CDR3 loop spans 11 amino acids. The CDR3 here is CASTKLDTQYF. For the CDR3, the DNA is TGTGCCAGCACCAAACTTGATACGCAGTATTTT.